This TCR beta chain was obtained from a study of T cell changes during pregnancy in multiple sclerosis. The V end lost 4 bases, the J end lost 1 base, and 12 bases lay between the germline ends. The CDR3 sequence is 15 residues long. CDR1 and CDR2 (germline): SGHTA, FQGNSA. Only in-frame clones appear in the TCRdb table, and some are missing; sequencing was by immunoSEQ multiplex PCR. The repertoire holds tens of thousands of clones, with roughly 90% as singletons. The V gene is TRBV7-2, the J gene TRBJ2-3; a weak D match, TRBD2 (5 bases). The sequence was collected from a female donor in good health, enrolled as a control in a pregnancy study. The specimen comprised peripheral blood, sampled in the first trimester of pregnancy. This chain's CDR3 is CASSYTGLGTDTQYF. The CDR3 DNA follows: TGTGCCAGCAGCTATACTGGACTGGGCACAGATACGCAGTATTTT.